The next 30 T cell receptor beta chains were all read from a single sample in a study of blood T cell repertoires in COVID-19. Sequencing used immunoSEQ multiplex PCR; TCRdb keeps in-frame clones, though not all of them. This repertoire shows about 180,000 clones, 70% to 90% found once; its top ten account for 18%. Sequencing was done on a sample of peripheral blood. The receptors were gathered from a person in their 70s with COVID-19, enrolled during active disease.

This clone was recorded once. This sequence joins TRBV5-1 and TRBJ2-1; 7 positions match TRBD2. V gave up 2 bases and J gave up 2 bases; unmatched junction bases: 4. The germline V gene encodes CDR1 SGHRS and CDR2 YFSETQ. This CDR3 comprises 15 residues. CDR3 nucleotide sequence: TGCGCCAGCAGCTTTTCTAGCGGAACCTACAATGAGCAGTTCTTC. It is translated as CASSFSSGTYNEQFF.

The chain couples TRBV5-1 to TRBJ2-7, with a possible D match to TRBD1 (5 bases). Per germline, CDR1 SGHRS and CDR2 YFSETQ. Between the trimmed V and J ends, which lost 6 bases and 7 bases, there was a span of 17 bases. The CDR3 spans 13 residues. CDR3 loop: CASNHDSVREQYF. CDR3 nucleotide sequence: TGCGCCAGCAACCACGACAGCGTTAGGGAGCAGTACTTC.

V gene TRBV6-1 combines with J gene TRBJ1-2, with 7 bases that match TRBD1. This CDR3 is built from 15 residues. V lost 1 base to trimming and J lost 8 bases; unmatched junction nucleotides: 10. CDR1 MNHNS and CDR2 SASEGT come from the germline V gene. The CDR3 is CASSEEGQRFEGYTF. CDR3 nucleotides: TGTGCCAGCAGTGAAGAGGGACAGCGGTTTGAGGGCTACACCTTC.

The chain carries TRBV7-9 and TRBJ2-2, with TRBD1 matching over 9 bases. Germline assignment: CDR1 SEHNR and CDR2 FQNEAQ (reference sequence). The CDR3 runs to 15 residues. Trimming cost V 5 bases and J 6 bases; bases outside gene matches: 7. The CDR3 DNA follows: TGTGCCAGCAGCCAGGACAGGGGTCCTGCCGGGGAGCTGTTTTTT. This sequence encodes CASSQDRGPAGELFF.

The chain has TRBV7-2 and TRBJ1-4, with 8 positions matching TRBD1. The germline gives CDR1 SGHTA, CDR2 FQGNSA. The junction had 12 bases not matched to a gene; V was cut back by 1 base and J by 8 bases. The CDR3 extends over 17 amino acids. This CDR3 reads CASSLDGAQGAYEKLFF. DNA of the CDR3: TGTGCCAGCAGCTTAGACGGGGCTCAGGGGGCCTACGAAAAACTGTTTTTT. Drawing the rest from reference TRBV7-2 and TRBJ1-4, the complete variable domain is GAGVSQSPSNKVTEKGKDVELRCDPISGHTALYWYRQSLGQGLEFLIYFQGNSAPDKSGLPSDRFSAERTGGSVSTLTIQRTQQEDSAVYLCASSLDGAQGAYEKLFFGSGTQLSVL.

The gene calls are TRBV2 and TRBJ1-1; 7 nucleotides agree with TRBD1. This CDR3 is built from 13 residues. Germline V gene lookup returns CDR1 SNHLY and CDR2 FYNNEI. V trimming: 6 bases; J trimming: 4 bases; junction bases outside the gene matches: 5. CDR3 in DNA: TGTGCCAGCAGGACAGGGTTGGTCACTGAAGCTTTCTTT. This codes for CASRTGLVTEAFF. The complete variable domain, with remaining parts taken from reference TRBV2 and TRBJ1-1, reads EPEVTQTPSHQVTQMGQEVILRCVPISNHLYFYWYRQILGQKVEFLVSFYNNEISEKSEIFDDQFSVERPDGSNFTLKIRSTKLEDSAMYFCASRTGLVTEAFFGQGTRLTVV.

CDR3 in amino acids: CASSQASLIYNEQFF. CDR3 DNA: TGTGCCAGCAGCCAAGCTAGCCTAATATACAATGAGCAGTTCTTC. The chain uses TRBV14 and TRBJ2-1, with D possibly matching TRBD2 (5 bases). The CDR3 runs 15 residues. Germline CDR1 reads SGHDN; CDR2 reads FVKESK. The V and J ends lost 1 base and 4 bases respectively, with 11 bases between them.

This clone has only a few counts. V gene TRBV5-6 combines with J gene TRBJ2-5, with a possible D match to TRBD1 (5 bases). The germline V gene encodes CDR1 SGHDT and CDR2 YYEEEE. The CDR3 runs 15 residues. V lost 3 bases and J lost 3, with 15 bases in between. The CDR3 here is CASSSLRTGKETQYF. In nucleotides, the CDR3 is TGTGCCAGCAGCTCATTAAGAACAGGAAAAGAGACCCAGTACTTC.

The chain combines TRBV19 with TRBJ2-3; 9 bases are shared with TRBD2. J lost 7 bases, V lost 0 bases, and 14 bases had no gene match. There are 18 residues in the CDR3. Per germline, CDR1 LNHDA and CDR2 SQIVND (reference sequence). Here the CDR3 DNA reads TGTGCCAGTAGTATAGAGGGGTCCGGACTAGCGCAGATTCATACGCAGTATTTT. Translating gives CASSIEGSGLAQIHTQYF.

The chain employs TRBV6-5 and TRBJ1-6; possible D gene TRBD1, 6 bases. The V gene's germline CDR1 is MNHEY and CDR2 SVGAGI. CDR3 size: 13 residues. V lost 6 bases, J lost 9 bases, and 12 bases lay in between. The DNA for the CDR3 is TGTGCCAGCAGCCGACAGGCTGGTTCACCCCTCCACTTT. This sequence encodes CASSRQAGSPLHF.

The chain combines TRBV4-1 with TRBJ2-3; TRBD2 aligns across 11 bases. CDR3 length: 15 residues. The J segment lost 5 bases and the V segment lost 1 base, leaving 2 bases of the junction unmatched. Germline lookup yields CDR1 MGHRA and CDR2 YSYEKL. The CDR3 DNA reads TGCGCCAGCAGCCAAGTGGGACTAGCGGTAGATACGCAGTATTTT. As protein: CASSQVGLAVDTQYF.

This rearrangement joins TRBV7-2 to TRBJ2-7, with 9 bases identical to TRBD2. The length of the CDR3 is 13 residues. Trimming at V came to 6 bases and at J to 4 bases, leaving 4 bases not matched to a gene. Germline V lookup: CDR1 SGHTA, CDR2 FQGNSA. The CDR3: CASSISGGYEQYF. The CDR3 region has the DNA TGTGCCAGCAGTATTAGCGGGGGTTACGAGCAGTACTTC.

CDR3 amino acids: CASSPPGAHQPQHF. The CDR3 nucleotides read TGTGCCAGCTCACCACCGGGAGCCCATCAGCCCCAGCATTTT. The chain links TRBV18 to TRBJ1-5; D ambiguous. The V gene's germline CDR1 is KGHSH and CDR2 LQKENI. This CDR3 comprises 14 residues. V lost 0 bases, J lost 5 bases, and 8 bases lay in between.

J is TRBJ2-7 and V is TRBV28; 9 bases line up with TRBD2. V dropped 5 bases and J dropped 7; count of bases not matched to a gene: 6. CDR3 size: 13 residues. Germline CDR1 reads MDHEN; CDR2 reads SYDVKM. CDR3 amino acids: CASSGGGAGEQYF. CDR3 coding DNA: TGTGCCAGCAGTGGCGGGGGGGCCGGGGAGCAGTACTTC.

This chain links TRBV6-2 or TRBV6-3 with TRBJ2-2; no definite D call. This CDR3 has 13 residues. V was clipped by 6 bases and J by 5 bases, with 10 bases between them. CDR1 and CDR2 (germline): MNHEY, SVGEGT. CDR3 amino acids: CASSPQSTGELFF. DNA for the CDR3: TGTGCCAGCAGCCCCCAGTCTACCGGGGAGCTGTTTTTT.

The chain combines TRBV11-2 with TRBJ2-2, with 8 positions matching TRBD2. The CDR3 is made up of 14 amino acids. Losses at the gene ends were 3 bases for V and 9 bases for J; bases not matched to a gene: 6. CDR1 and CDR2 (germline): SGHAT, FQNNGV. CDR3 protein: CASSFGRDIRELFF. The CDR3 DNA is TGTGCCAGCAGCTTCGGGAGGGATATCAGGGAGCTGTTTTTT.

Here the CDR3 DNA reads TGTGCCAGCAGCTCGTTACCGGGACTGATTTACGAGCAGTACTTC. This sequence encodes CASSSLPGLIYEQYF. The chain links TRBV13 to TRBJ2-7, with D possibly matching TRBD2 (6 bases). V lost 4 bases and J 4 bases, leaving 17 bases between the germline ends. In germline, CDR1 is PRHDT, CDR2 FYEKMQ (reference sequence). CDR3 length: 15 residues.

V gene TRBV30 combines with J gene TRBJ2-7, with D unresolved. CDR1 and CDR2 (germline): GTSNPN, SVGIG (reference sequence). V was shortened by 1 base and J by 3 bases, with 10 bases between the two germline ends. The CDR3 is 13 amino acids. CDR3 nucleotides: TGTGCCTGGAGTGAAACATTCCACTACGAGCAGTACTTC. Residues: CAWSETFHYEQYF.

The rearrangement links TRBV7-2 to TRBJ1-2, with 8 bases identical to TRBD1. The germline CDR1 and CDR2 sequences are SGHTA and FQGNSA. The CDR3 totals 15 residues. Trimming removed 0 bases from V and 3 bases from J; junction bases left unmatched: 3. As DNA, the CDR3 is TGTGCCAGCAGCTTAGCGTCGACAGGGGACTATGGCTACACCTTC. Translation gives CASSLASTGDYGYTF.

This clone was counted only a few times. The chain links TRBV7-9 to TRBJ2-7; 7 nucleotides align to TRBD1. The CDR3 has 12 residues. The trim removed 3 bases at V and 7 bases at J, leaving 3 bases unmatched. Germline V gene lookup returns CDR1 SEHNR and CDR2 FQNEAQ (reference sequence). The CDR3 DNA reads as TGTGCCAGCAGCTTGACAGGGTTAGAGCAGTACTTC. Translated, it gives CASSLTGLEQYF.

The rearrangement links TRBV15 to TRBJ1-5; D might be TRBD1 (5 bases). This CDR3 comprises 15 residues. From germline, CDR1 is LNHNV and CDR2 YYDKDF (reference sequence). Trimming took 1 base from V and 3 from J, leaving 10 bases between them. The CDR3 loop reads CATSRGGGTNQPQHF. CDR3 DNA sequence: TGTGCCACCAGCAGAGGCGGCGGGACCAATCAGCCCCAGCATTTT.

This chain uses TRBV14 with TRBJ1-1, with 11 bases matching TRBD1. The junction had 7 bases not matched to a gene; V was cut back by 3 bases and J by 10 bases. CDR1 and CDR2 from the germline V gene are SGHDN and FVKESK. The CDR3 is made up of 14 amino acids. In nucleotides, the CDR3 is TGTGCCAGCAGCCACCTGGGACAGGGGGGAGCAGCTTTCTTT. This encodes CASSHLGQGGAAFF.

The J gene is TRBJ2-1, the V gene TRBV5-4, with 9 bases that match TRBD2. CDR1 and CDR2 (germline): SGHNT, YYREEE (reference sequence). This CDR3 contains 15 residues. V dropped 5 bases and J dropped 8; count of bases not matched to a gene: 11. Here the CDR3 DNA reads TGTGCCAGCAGAGTCGGGCTAGCGGGAAGTTATGAGCAGTTCTTC. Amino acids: CASRVGLAGSYEQFF.

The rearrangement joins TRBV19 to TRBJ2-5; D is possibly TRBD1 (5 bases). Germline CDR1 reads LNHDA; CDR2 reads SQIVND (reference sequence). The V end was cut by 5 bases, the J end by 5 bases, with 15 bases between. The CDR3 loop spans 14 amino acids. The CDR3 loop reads CASSQAPDSETQYF. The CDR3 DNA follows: TGTGCCAGTAGTCAGGCCCCCGACAGCGAGACCCAGTACTTC.

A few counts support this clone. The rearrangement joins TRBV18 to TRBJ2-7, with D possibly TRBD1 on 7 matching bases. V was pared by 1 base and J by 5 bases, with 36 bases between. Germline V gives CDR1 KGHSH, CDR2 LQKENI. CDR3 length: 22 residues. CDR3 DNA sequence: TGTGCCAGCTCACCACGGAATATAAGGGGGCGCGATCAGTTAGAATCTAGCGACGAGCAGTACTTC. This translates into CASSPRNIRGRDQLESSDEQYF. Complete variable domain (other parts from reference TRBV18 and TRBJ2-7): NAGVMQNPRHLVRRRGQEARLRCSPMKGHSHVYWYRQLPEEGLKFMVYLQKENIIDESGMPKERFSAEFPKEGPSILRIQQVVRGDSAAYFCASSPRNIRGRDQLESSDEQYFGPGTRLTVT.

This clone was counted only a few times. CDR3 residues: CSASPHRGANYGYTF. The CDR3 region has the DNA TGCAGTGCTAGTCCACACAGGGGAGCCAACTATGGCTACACCTTC. The chain couples TRBV20-1 to TRBJ1-2; 7 bases are shared with TRBD1. Trimming at V came to 3 bases and at J to 2 bases, leaving 9 bases not matched to a gene. Germline CDR1 DFQATT, CDR2 SNEGSKA (reference sequence). This CDR3 region has 15 residues.

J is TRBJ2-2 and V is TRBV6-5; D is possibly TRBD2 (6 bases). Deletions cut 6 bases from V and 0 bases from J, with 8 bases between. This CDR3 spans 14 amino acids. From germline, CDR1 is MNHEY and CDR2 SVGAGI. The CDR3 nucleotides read TGTGCCAGCAGCGGGAGCGCGAACACCGGGGAGCTGTTTTTT. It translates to CASSGSANTGELFF.

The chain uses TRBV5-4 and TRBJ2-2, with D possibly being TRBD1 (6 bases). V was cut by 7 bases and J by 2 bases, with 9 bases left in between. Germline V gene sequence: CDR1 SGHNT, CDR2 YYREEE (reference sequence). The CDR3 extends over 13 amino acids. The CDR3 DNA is TGTGCCAGCGGGACACCTAACACCGGGGAGCTGTTTTTT. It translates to CASGTPNTGELFF.

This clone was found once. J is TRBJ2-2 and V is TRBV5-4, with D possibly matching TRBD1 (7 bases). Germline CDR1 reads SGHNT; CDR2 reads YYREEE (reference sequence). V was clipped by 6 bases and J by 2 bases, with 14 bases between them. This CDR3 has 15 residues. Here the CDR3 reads CASTPRGENTGELFF. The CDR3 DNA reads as TGTGCCAGCACCCCCAGGGGGGAAAACACCGGGGAGCTGTTTTTT. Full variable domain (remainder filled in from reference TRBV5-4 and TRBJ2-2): ETGVTQSPTHLIKTRGQQVTLRCSSQSGHNTVSWYQQALGQGPQFIFQYYREEENGRGNFPPRFSGLQFPNYSSELNVNALELDDSALYLCASTPRGENTGELFFGEGSRLTVL.

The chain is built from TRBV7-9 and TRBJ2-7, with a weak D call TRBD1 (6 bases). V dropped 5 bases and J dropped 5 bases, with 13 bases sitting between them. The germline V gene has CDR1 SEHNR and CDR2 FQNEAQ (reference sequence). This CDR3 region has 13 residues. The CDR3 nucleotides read TGTGCCAGCAGCCCGAATCAGGGGCACGAGCAGTACTTC. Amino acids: CASSPNQGHEQYF.